These 28 T cell receptor beta chains share one sample of origin, sequenced in a study of Graves' ophthalmopathy and Graves' hyperthyroidism (dated by TCRdb to 2017 to 2018). Sequencing instrument: Illumina HiSeq 2000. For repertoire sequencing, TCR beta CDR3 regions were amplified from RNA transcripts. The first round was an RT-PCR using HTBI primers with the Qiagen OneStep RT-PCR kit, and this first round was followed by a second-round multiplex PCR, then size selection and purification. The public reads were run again by TCRdb, first through fastp at Q25 and then through MiXCR, and only productive beta chains were kept. Entries are consolidated by CDR3 protein sequence, retaining the most common genes and DNA. Here the sample has about 740,000 distinct CDR3 sequences; around 40% occur a single time. Approximately 43% of the sample is in the top ten clones. Source material: peripheral blood. The receptors here all came from an adult man with Graves' ophthalmopathy.

This chain uses TRBV7-2 with TRBJ1-2, with D possibly TRBD1 on 5 matching bases. The V gene lost 7 bases and the J gene lost 6 bases, with 12 bases spanning the gap. Per the germline V gene, CDR1 is SGHTA and CDR2 is FQGNSA. The CDR3 contains 12 residues. The CDR3 coding sequence is TGTGCCAGCACCAATCCCAGGGATGGCTACACCTTC. Translated, it gives CASTNPRDGYTF.

Only a few counts were recorded for this clonotype. The gene calls are TRBV7-9 and TRBJ2-5; no firm D call. Trimming left V 3 bases short and J 2 bases short, with 13 bases between. The CDR3 totals 15 residues. Germline values: CDR1 SEHNR, CDR2 FQNEAQ (reference sequence). CDR3 DNA sequence: TGTGCCAGCAGCTTGACAAGCTCCCTTCAAGAGACCCAGTACTTC. Protein product: CASSLTSSLQETQYF.

This clonotype has more than one count but fewer than ten. The chain carries TRBV6-2 or TRBV6-3 and TRBJ1-1; TRBD1 might be the D (6 bases). Germline assignment: CDR1 MNHEY and CDR2 SVGEGT. The CDR3 consists of 16 residues. The germline V and J ends were trimmed by 6 bases and 3 bases, with 20 bases remaining between them. CDR3 amino acids: CASRGWGTSYDTEAFF. CDR3 nucleotides: TGTGCCAGCAGGGGATGGGGGACATCATATGACACTGAAGCTTTCTTT.

The chain joins TRBV29-1 to TRBJ1-2; unclear D gene. CDR1 and CDR2 from the germline V gene are SQVTM and ANQGSEA. Trimming removed 7 bases from V and 1 base from J, with 16 bases in between. This CDR3 contains 14 residues. The CDR3 DNA sequence: TGCAGCGCTCCCTCCCGAGGTTTTAACTATGGCTACACCTTC. Translation: CSAPSRGFNYGYTF.

The chain links TRBV25-1 to TRBJ1-1; TRBD1 matches 7 bases. Germline V gene data show CDR1 as MGHDK and CDR2 as SYGVNS. The V and J ends lost 6 bases and 1 base, in that order; junction bases with no gene match: 11. This CDR3 is built from 16 residues. CDR3 protein: CASSQVTGTENTEAFF. The CDR3 DNA is TGTGCCAGCAGCCAAGTTACCGGGACAGAGAACACTGAAGCTTTCTTT.

In this sample, this clonotype turned up a few times. This chain joins TRBV6-5 and TRBJ1-1; D is unresolved. The CDR3 length is 15 residues. Germline CDR1 and CDR2: MNHEY and SVGAGI. With 6 bases removed from V and 1 base from J, the gap between germline ends came to 15 bases. The chain's CDR3 is CASSRGPARNTEAFF. The CDR3 nucleotides read TGTGCCAGCAGCCGCGGACCGGCCAGGAACACTGAAGCTTTCTTT.

Worth noting for this clonotype: This CDR3 fails to terminate in the conserved phenylalanine or tryptophan, so it likely reflects a read error. The chain combines TRBV7-9 with TRBJ2-5, with TRBD1 as a possible D gene (5 bases). V shed 6 bases and J shed 5 bases, with 19 bases lying between them. This CDR3 has 15 amino acids. Germline lookup yields CDR1 SEHNR and CDR2 FQNEAQ (reference sequence). Written as DNA, the CDR3 is TGTGCCAGCAGTGAACCTGGGCAGGGTTTGGAGACCCAGTACGTC. Encoded protein: CASSEPGQGLETQYV.

About this clonotype: One end of the junction is discordant with germline, which a read error may explain. The chain carries TRBV20-1 and TRBJ1-4; D ambiguous. The CDR3 runs 11 residues. Germline CDR1 reads DFQATT; CDR2 reads SNEGSKA (reference sequence). CDR3 sequence reads: CSAGDREKLFF. The DNA of the CDR3 is TGCAGTGCTGGAGATCGGGAAAAACTGTTTTTT.

About this clonotype: This clone may be a read error of a much larger clone one base away. The chain links TRBV7-9 to TRBJ2-7; D unclear. Per germline, CDR1 SEHNR and CDR2 FQNEAQ (reference sequence). The V end lost 2 bases, the J end lost 5 bases, and 7 bases lay between the germline ends. The CDR3 length is 12 residues. The CDR3 protein is CASSLRPHEQYF. The CDR3 region has the DNA TGTGCCAGCAGCTTACGACCCCACGAGCAGTACTTC. Based on the CDR3 plus reference TRBV7-9 and TRBJ2-7, the full variable domain is DTGVSQNPRHKITKRGQNVTFRCDPISEHNRLYWYRQTLGQGPEFLTYFQNEAQLEKSRLLSDRFSAERPKGSFSTLEIQRTEQGDSAMYLCASSLRPHEQYFGPGTRLTVT.

On this clonotype itself: A much bigger clone sits one base away, suggesting this may be a read error. The rearrangement links TRBV10-3 to TRBJ2-7; a weak D match, TRBD2 (6 bases). Germline CDR1 and CDR2: ENHRY and SYGVKD. This CDR3 is 12 amino acids long. Trimming took 11 bases from V and 2 from J, leaving 13 bases between them. The chain's CDR3 is CAATGGTYEQYF. The CDR3 DNA is TGTGCCGCCACCGGGGGAACCTACGAGCAGTACTTC.

This chain uses TRBV7-2 with TRBJ2-3; maybe TRBD2 (6 bases). Germline CDR1 reads SGHTA; CDR2 reads FQGNSA. Trimming took 3 bases from V and 4 from J, leaving 17 bases between them. The CDR3 has 16 residues. The CDR3 bases are TGTGCCAGCAGCTTCCGCCGGGACTTCAGATCAGATACGCAGTATTTT. As protein: CASSFRRDFRSDTQYF.

This clonotype was counted ten times or more. This chain uses TRBV7-8 with TRBJ1-4; D possibly corresponds to TRBD1 (5 bases). The germline gives CDR1 SGHVS, CDR2 FQNEAQ. The CDR3 length is 16 residues. The ends were cut back, 0 bases at V and 3 bases at J, with 11 bases in the middle. The CDR3 DNA reads as TGTGCCAGCAGCTTAGCTCCACAGGTGGCTAATGAAAAACTGTTTTTT. Translation: CASSLAPQVANEKLFF.

The chain combines TRBV24-1 with TRBJ2-3, with TRBD2 matching over 10 bases. The V and J ends lost 10 bases and 2 bases, in that order; junction bases with no gene match: 17. The CDR3 sequence is 18 residues long. Per germline, CDR1 KGHDR and CDR2 SFDVKD. The CDR3 coding sequence is TGTGCCACTTGGGACAGAACAACTAGCGGGACCTCCACAGATACGCAGTATTTT. Translating it yields CATWDRTTSGTSTDTQYF.

This clonotype has more than one count but fewer than ten. The rearrangement uses TRBV7-2 and TRBJ2-2; D could derive from TRBD1 or TRBD2 (5 bases each). The CDR3 covers 17 residues. CDR1 and CDR2 from the germline V gene are SGHTA and FQGNSA. Trimming shortened V by 0 bases and J by 6 bases, and 17 bases separated the two germline ends. The CDR3 sequence: CASSLARGGTSAGELFF. The CDR3, as DNA: TGTGCCAGCAGCTTAGCGCGTGGGGGAACCTCCGCCGGGGAGCTGTTTTTT.

With respect to this clonotype: It may be a read error: a sequence one base away is much more abundant. The gene calls are TRBV29-1 and TRBJ2-2; 7 positions match TRBD1. Germline CDR1 and CDR2: SQVTM and ANQGSEA. This CDR3 spans 14 amino acids. The CDR3 protein is CSASIRGITGELFF. The CDR3 DNA follows: TGCAGTGCTAGCATCAGGGGGATCACCGGGGAGCTGTTTTTT.

This clonotype was picked up a small number of times. The J gene is TRBJ2-7, the V gene TRBV28; the D is unclear. The germline CDR1 and CDR2 sequences are MDHEN and SYDVKM. The V gene lost 5 bases and the J gene lost 6 bases, with 14 bases spanning the gap. The CDR3 has 13 residues. CDR3 region: CASSLLRLGEQYF. CDR3 DNA: TGTGCCAGCAGTCTACTCCGGTTGGGCGAGCAGTACTTC.

The V gene is TRBV10-3, the J gene TRBJ2-1, with 12 nucleotides matching TRBD1. V shed 7 bases, J shed 6 bases, and the junction held 7 bases outside the gene matches. The CDR3 runs to 15 residues. Germline assignment: CDR1 ENHRY and CDR2 SYGVKD. The CDR3 loop is CAITPGQGARNEQFF. Written as DNA, the CDR3 is TGTGCCATCACTCCGGGACAGGGGGCACGCAATGAGCAGTTCTTC.

The rearrangement joins TRBV2 to TRBJ1-1; D is ambiguous. This CDR3 region has 10 residues. Germline CDR1 reads SNHLY; CDR2 reads FYNNEI. V dropped 0 bases and J dropped 11 bases, with 4 bases sitting between them. CDR3 loop: CASSEAGAFF. CDR3 DNA: TGTGCCAGCAGTGAAGCGGGGGCTTTCTTT.

In its sample, this clonotype was seen a few times. The V gene is TRBV25-1, the J gene TRBJ2-2; D might be TRBD1 or TRBD2, each matching 6 bases. Per germline, CDR1 MGHDK and CDR2 SYGVNS. Trimming removed 3 bases at V and 6 bases at J, with 14 bases between. This CDR3 region has 15 residues. The CDR3 here is CASSDGGQGPGELFF. CDR3 DNA sequence: TGTGCCAGCAGTGACGGGGGACAAGGTCCCGGGGAGCTGTTTTTT. The full variable domain, with the rest looked up from reference TRBV25-1 and TRBJ2-2, is EADIYQTPRYLVIGTGKKITLECSQTMGHDKMYWYQQDPGMELHLIHYSYGVNSTEKGDLSSESTVSRIRTEHFPLTLESARPSHTSQYLCASSDGGQGPGELFFGEGSRLTVL.

Ten or more counts support this clonotype. The chain combines TRBV24-1 with TRBJ1-5, with TRBD1 matching 9 bases. CDR3 size: 16 residues. Trimming removed 4 bases from V and 1 base from J; junction bases left unmatched: 4. The germline V gene encodes CDR1 KGHDR and CDR2 SFDVKD. The CDR3 is CATSDPGTGSNQPQHF. CDR3 in DNA: TGTGCCACCAGTGACCCAGGGACAGGGAGCAATCAGCCCCAGCATTTT.

The gene calls are TRBV15 and TRBJ2-7, with 7 bases matching TRBD2. Germline trimming cut 0 bases from V and 0 bases from J; bases unmatched to any gene: 2. Germline-derived CDR1 and CDR2 are LNHNV and YYDKDF (reference sequence). The CDR3 consists of 15 residues. As DNA, the CDR3 is TGTGCCACCAGCAGAGAGGCGGGAGCCTCCTACGAGCAGTACTTC. As protein: CATSREAGASYEQYF.

CDR3 bases: TGTGCCGTACAAAAGGGGCGGTTCACTGAAGCTTTCTTT. Protein sequence: CAVQKGRFTEAFF. The chain combines TRBV2 with TRBJ1-1, with D possibly being TRBD1 (5 bases). CDR3 length: 13 amino acids. V gave up 11 bases and J gave up 4 bases, with 17 bases separating them. Per the germline V gene, CDR1 is SNHLY and CDR2 is FYNNEI.

This chain joins TRBV2 and TRBJ1-1, with TRBD1 identical over 7 bases. Germline-derived CDR1 and CDR2 are SNHLY and FYNNEI. V lost 10 bases and J lost 4; bases outside the gene matches: 9. This CDR3 is 13 amino acids long. The CDR3 region has the DNA TGTGCCACGTTACAGGGGAAACGCACTGAAGCTTTCTTT. This encodes CATLQGKRTEAFF.

This clonotype appeared a few times. The chain carries TRBV7-9 and TRBJ2-5, with TRBD2 identical over 11 bases. The CDR3 extends over 15 amino acids. Germline V gives CDR1 SEHNR, CDR2 FQNEAQ (reference sequence). Unmatched junction bases numbered 5, after V lost 5 bases and J lost 3 bases. In DNA, the CDR3 is TGTGCCAGCAGCGCCGGGGGACTAGCGGAAGAGACCCAGTACTTC. It translates to CASSAGGLAEETQYF.

The chain is built from TRBV24-1 and TRBJ2-3; the D gene could be TRBD1 or TRBD2 (5 bases each). This CDR3 has 15 residues. V shed 3 bases and J shed 6 bases, with 15 bases lying between them. Germline assignment: CDR1 KGHDR and CDR2 SFDVKD. The CDR3 sequence: CATSDPIRGVDTQYF. CDR3 sequence (DNA): TGTGCCACCAGTGATCCCATCCGAGGGGTGGATACGCAGTATTTT.

The chain carries TRBV7-9 and TRBJ2-7, with no clear D. This CDR3 spans 16 amino acids. With 1 base removed from V and 1 base from J, the gap between germline ends came to 14 bases. From germline, CDR1 is SEHNR and CDR2 FQNEAQ (reference sequence). The CDR3 sequence is CASSLDQVMGSYEQYF. As DNA, the CDR3 is TGTGCCAGCAGCTTAGATCAAGTTATGGGTTCCTACGAGCAGTACTTC. Based on the CDR3 plus reference TRBV7-9 and TRBJ2-7, the full variable domain is DTGVSQNPRHKITKRGQNVTFRCDPISEHNRLYWYRQTLGQGPEFLTYFQNEAQLEKSRLLSDRFSAERPKGSFSTLEIQRTEQGDSAMYLCASSLDQVMGSYEQYFGPGTRLTVT.

The chain's CDR3 is CASSSPPGQNEAFF. The CDR3 nucleotides are TGTGCCAGCAGTTCTCCCCCCGGACAGAATGAAGCTTTCTTT. The V gene is TRBV28, the J gene TRBJ1-1; D is possibly TRBD1 (6 bases). Trimming shortened V by 4 bases and J by 7 bases, and 16 bases separated the two germline ends. This CDR3 has 14 amino acids. The germline CDR1 and CDR2 sequences are MDHEN and SYDVKM. The variable domain in full, completed from reference TRBV28 and TRBJ1-1, reads DVKVTQSSRYLVKRTGEKVFLECVQDMDHENMFWYRQDPGLGLRLIYFSYDVKMKEKGDIPEGYSVSREKKERFSLILESASTNQTSMYLCASSSPPGQNEAFFGQGTRLTVV.

Ten or more counts support this clonotype. The chain employs TRBV25-1 and TRBJ2-2, with a tentative D call TRBD1 (6 bases). The CDR3 contains 16 residues. CDR1 and CDR2 from the germline V gene are MGHDK and SYGVNS. With 5 bases removed from V and 6 bases from J, the gap between germline ends came to 19 bases. The CDR3 loop is CASSSLQGIGAGELFF. As DNA, the CDR3 is TGTGCCAGCAGTAGCTTACAGGGAATCGGAGCCGGGGAGCTGTTTTTT.